What follows are 14 T cell receptor beta chains derived from one specimen sequenced in a study of Ad26.COV2.S vaccination and SARS-CoV-2 variants. Libraries were prepared by immunoSEQ multiplex PCR; TCRdb keeps only in-frame clonotypes and omits some of them. The data hold around 350,000 clones, with about 91% observed a single time. Here the sequenced sample was peripheral blood, taken after recovery from COVID-19. The receptors were sampled from a human donor who had recovered from COVID-19.

V and J are TRBV12-3 or TRBV12-4 and TRBJ2-5, with D hard to call. The ends were cut back, 6 bases at V and 5 bases at J, with 10 bases in the middle. This CDR3 is 12 amino acids long. The CDR3 here is CASRRGDETQYF. The CDR3 nucleotides are TGTGCCAGCAGAAGAGGTGATGAGACCCAGTACTTC.

This chain joins TRBV4-3 and TRBJ2-6; D call uncertain. The germline V gene encodes CDR1 LGHNA and CDR2 YSLEER. The V end was cut by 4 bases, the J end by 4 bases, with 14 bases between. There are 16 residues in the CDR3. CDR3 sequence reads: CASSPARDSGANVLTF. The CDR3 region has the DNA TGCGCCAGCAGCCCGGCCCGAGACTCGGGGGCCAACGTCCTGACTTTC.

The chain is built from TRBV6-2 or TRBV6-3 and TRBJ2-7; TRBD1 is a possible D gene (6 bases). This CDR3 has 15 residues. Trimming left V 0 bases short and J 5 bases short, with 14 bases between. Germline CDR1 reads MNHEY; CDR2 reads SVGEGT. CDR3 amino acids: CASSYSGTTLNEQYF. DNA of the CDR3: TGTGCCAGCAGTTACTCGGGGACAACTCTGAACGAGCAGTACTTC.

This clone appeared a single time. V usage is TRBV7-2 and J usage is TRBJ1-2; 8 nucleotides align to TRBD1. The CDR3 is 14 amino acids. Trimming removed 2 bases from V and 8 bases from J; junction bases left unmatched: 7. Germline V gene data show CDR1 as SGHTA and CDR2 as FQGNSA. CDR3 coding DNA: TGTGCCAGCAGCTTATCAGGGGGCGCGGGGGGCTACACCTTC. Translating it yields CASSLSGGAGGYTF.

The chain joins TRBV6-5 to TRBJ2-3; D is perhaps TRBD2 (6 bases). This CDR3 is 14 amino acids long. Germline V lookup: CDR1 MNHEY, CDR2 SVGAGI. The ends were cut back, 8 bases at V and 0 bases at J, with 12 bases in the middle. CDR3 coding DNA: TGTGCCAGCCGGACTACACCTAGCACAGATACGCAGTATTTT. Translating it yields CASRTTPSTDTQYF.

This sequence joins TRBV29-1 and TRBJ1-2; a possible D gene is TRBD1 (5 bases). The V gene's germline CDR1 is SQVTM and CDR2 ANQGSEA. This CDR3 spans 16 amino acids. With 2 bases removed from V and 5 bases from J, the gap between germline ends came to 21 bases. The CDR3 sequence: CSVEFGGLGSDYGYTF. The CDR3 nucleotides read TGCAGCGTTGAATTCGGGGGGTTAGGGAGCGATTATGGCTACACCTTC.

The gene calls are TRBV20-1 and TRBJ2-4, with no clear D. V lost 6 bases and J 9 bases, leaving 12 bases between the germline ends. Germline V CDR1 and CDR2: DFQATT, SNEGSKA (reference sequence). The CDR3 is 11 amino acids. The CDR3 DNA reads as TGCAGTGCCTCCGCCAAGAGCATTCAGTACTTC. Translated: CSASAKSIQYF.

The rearrangement links TRBV4-1 to TRBJ1-5, with D unresolved. Deletions cut 0 bases from V and 7 bases from J, with 7 bases between. The CDR3 length is 13 residues. Germline CDR1 is MGHRA and CDR2 is YSYEKL. The CDR3: CASSQDTEQPQHF. The CDR3, as DNA: TGCGCCAGCAGCCAAGATACTGAACAGCCCCAGCATTTT.

This rearrangement joins TRBV19 to TRBJ2-5; TRBD2 agrees at 10 bases. Losses at the gene ends were 6 bases for V and 7 bases for J; bases not matched to a gene: 11. Germline V gene lookup returns CDR1 LNHDA and CDR2 SQIVND (reference sequence). The CDR3 totals 15 residues. The CDR3 region is CASRPGLATPGTQYF. The DNA for the CDR3 is TGTGCCAGTAGGCCGGGACTAGCGACGCCTGGGACCCAGTACTTC.

This clone was counted a single time. V is TRBV9 and J is TRBJ2-3, with D tentatively TRBD2 (6 bases). Trimming pared 5 bases from V and 2 bases from J, leaving 15 bases between. CDR1 is SGDLS, CDR2 YYNGEE, per germline. The CDR3 runs to 15 residues. CDR3 sequence (DNA): TGTGCCAGCAGAGGGCGCGGGGAGCACACAGATACGCAGTATTTT. This encodes CASRGRGEHTDTQYF.

The chain couples TRBV5-1 to TRBJ1-5; D is perhaps TRBD1 (6 bases). V lost 1 base to trimming and J lost 1 base, with 15 bases between them. This CDR3 is built from 17 residues. CDR1 is SGHRS and CDR2 is YFSETQ in the germline V gene. CDR3 in amino acids: CASSLRPQGLSNQPQHF. The DNA of the CDR3 is TGCGCCAGCAGCTTGAGGCCGCAGGGGTTAAGCAATCAGCCCCAGCATTTT.

Points on this clone: This same CDR3 is encoded by further DNA sequences in the sample. The CDR3 bases are TGTGCCAGCAGCTCACCAAACACTGAAGCTTTCTTT. Residues: CASSSPNTEAFF. The gene calls are TRBV7-9 and TRBJ1-1, with no clear D. In germline, CDR1 is SEHNR, CDR2 FQNEAQ (reference sequence). V was pared by 4 bases and J by 2 bases, with 5 bases between. This CDR3 is 12 amino acids long.

This CDR3 is CASSLGLAGNQETQYF. CDR3 DNA: TGTGCCAGCAGTCTAGGACTAGCGGGAAACCAAGAGACCCAGTACTTC. The chain uses TRBV5-5 and TRBJ2-5; 12 bases map to TRBD2. The CDR3 totals 16 residues. V trimming: 5 bases; J trimming: 0 bases; junction bases outside the gene matches: 5. Germline V gives CDR1 SGHKS, CDR2 YYEKEE (reference sequence).

The V gene is TRBV9, the J gene TRBJ1-3; 8 bases are shared with TRBD1. V shed 4 bases, J shed 0 bases, and the junction held 27 bases outside the gene matches. The CDR3 is 23 residues long. Germline CDR1 is SGDLS and CDR2 is YYNGEE. This CDR3 is CASSHRIPIPTGAELNSGNTIYF. The DNA of the CDR3 is TGTGCCAGCAGCCACCGAATACCTATCCCGACAGGGGCCGAGTTGAACTCTGGAAACACCATATATTTT.